The TCR beta chain under discussion was sequenced for a study of identifying expanded T cells in peripheral blood. Collection occurred without any documented infections or immune events in donors. Repertoires were generated with immunoSEQ multiplex PCR, while TCRdb's copy carries only in-frame clones and drops some. The sample holds more than 80,000 clones, roughly 88% seen once. This clonotype was obtained from a person between 18 and 69 years old in good health. The material sequenced was blood.

In nucleotides, the CDR3 is TGTGCCAGCAGCGCGACGACAGGGAACCAGCCCCAGCATTTT. Its protein is CASSATTGNQPQHF. This rearrangement joins TRBV9 to TRBJ1-5; TRBD1 matches 7 bases. The CDR3 length is 14 residues. CDR1 is SGDLS, CDR2 YYNGEE, per germline. V trimming: 3 bases; J trimming: 7 bases; junction bases outside the gene matches: 7. Using reference TRBV9 and TRBJ1-5 for the parts outside the CDR3, the full variable domain is DSGVTQTPKHLITATGQRVTLRCSPRSGDLSVYWYQQSLDQGLQFLIQYYNGEERAKGNILERFSAQQFPDLHSELNLSSLELGDSALYFCASSATTGNQPQHFGDGTRLSIL.